The clone carrying this TCR beta chain was seen more than once but under ten times. Its antigen is unknown. These data are taken from a study of T cells in Graves' hyperthyroidism and ophthalmopathy. The source material, RNA transcripts, was used to amplify TCR beta CDR3 regions. RT-PCR in the first round (using the HTBI primer set) targeted the TCR CDR3. TCRdb re-called the multiplex PCR reads with MiXCR, one entry per CDR3 protein. Of around 300,000 distinct CDR3 sequences listed, roughly an eighth were seen once; the top ten hold less than 8%. V was trimmed by 0 bases and J by 4 bases, leaving 10 bases between them. CDR3 length: 15 residues. Germline V CDR1 and CDR2: SGHKS, YYEKEE (reference sequence). Regarding the study as a whole: The model anticipated ophthalmopathy a median about 6.5 months pre-onset.

The sequenced sample consisted of blood. This chain connects TRBV5-5 to TRBJ2-2; weak D call: TRBD1 (6 bases). The source is a woman aged 40 to 55 with Graves' hyperthyroidism. The CDR3 here is CASSLAYRVTGELFF. The DNA for the CDR3 is TGTGCCAGCAGCTTGGCCTACAGGGTCACCGGGGAGCTGTTTTTT.